The 20 T cell receptor beta chains reported below all come from one sample, sequenced in a study of shared clonotypes between healthy human individuals. Sequenced by immunoSEQ multiplex PCR; TCRdb stores in-frame clones only, minus some. The sample has fewer than 2.5 million clones, 90% to 95% seen once. The sequenced sample was naive CD4+ T cells from PBMCs. The subset is: CD45RA+ positively selected. Receptor source: a man between 18 and 29 years old in good health. Some clones in this sample may be carry-over from other donors' samples.

The chain recombines TRBV18 with TRBJ2-7; D gene unclear. The CDR3 runs to 13 residues. Germline values: CDR1 KGHSH, CDR2 LQKENI. V dropped 0 bases and J dropped 3 bases, with 6 bases sitting between them. The CDR3 sequence: CASSPPQNYEQYF. The CDR3 nucleotides read TGTGCCAGCTCACCACCCCAGAACTACGAGCAGTACTTC.

The V gene is TRBV5-8, the J gene TRBJ2-5; D may be TRBD2 (5 bases). The V end was cut by 0 bases, the J end by 7 bases, with 22 bases between. In germline, CDR1 is SGHTS, CDR2 YDEGEE. The CDR3 is made up of 17 amino acids. The CDR3 loop reads CASSLERGSEPSGTQYF. CDR3 DNA: TGTGCCAGCAGCTTGGAGCGCGGTAGCGAGCCTTCAGGGACCCAGTACTTC.

V is TRBV10-1 and J is TRBJ2-7, with 10 bases fitting TRBD2. The CDR3 loop spans 15 amino acids. Trimming at V came to 7 bases and at J to 1 base, leaving 7 bases not matched to a gene. Germline values: CDR1 WNHNN, CDR2 SYGVQD (reference sequence). For the CDR3, the DNA is TGCGCCAGCATGGAGGGACTAGCGCCTTCCTACGAGCAGTACTTC. This translates into CASMEGLAPSYEQYF.

The gene calls are TRBV6-5 and TRBJ1-2; possibly TRBD1 for D (5 bases). V was trimmed by 3 bases and J by 7 bases, leaving 12 bases between them. The germline V gene encodes CDR1 MNHEY and CDR2 SVGAGI. The CDR3 runs 13 residues. The CDR3 here is CASSYRGRGGYTF. The CDR3 DNA follows: TGTGCCAGCAGTTATAGGGGCCGGGGTGGCTACACCTTC.

V and J are TRBV6-1 and TRBJ1-5, with no clear D. This CDR3 is built from 15 residues. The germline V and J ends were trimmed by 7 bases and 5 bases, with 18 bases remaining between them. Germline loops: CDR1 MNHNS, CDR2 SASEGT. CDR3 DNA sequence: TGTGCCAGCATCCAGCTAATGGGAAACTATCAGCCCCAGCATTTT. Translating gives CASIQLMGNYQPQHF.

The chain couples TRBV7-2 to TRBJ2-1; D is perhaps TRBD1 or TRBD2 (5 bases each). V gave up 1 base and J gave up 4 bases, with 14 bases separating them. Per the germline V gene, CDR1 is SGHTA and CDR2 is FQGNSA. This CDR3 spans 16 amino acids. The CDR3 loop reads CASSLVTGRGYNEQFF. CDR3 sequence (DNA): TGTGCCAGCAGCTTAGTAACAGGACGGGGATACAATGAGCAGTTCTTC.

The chain employs TRBV5-6 and TRBJ2-7, with 9 bases aligning to TRBD1. V trimming: 1 base; J trimming: 6 bases; junction bases outside the gene matches: 11. CDR1 is SGHDT and CDR2 is YYEEEE in the germline V gene. The CDR3 runs 16 residues. The CDR3 loop is CASSLRLGTGWREQYF. CDR3 DNA: TGTGCCAGCAGCTTGCGTCTGGGGACAGGGTGGCGCGAGCAGTACTTC.

The V gene is TRBV4-2, the J gene TRBJ2-4, with D perhaps TRBD2 (6 bases). CDR1 is LGHNA, CDR2 YNFKEQ, per germline. V lost 0 bases and J lost 7, with 16 bases in between. The CDR3 extends over 16 amino acids. CDR3 loop: CASSQDLGGAWNIQYF. The CDR3 region has the DNA TGTGCCAGCAGCCAAGATCTGGGGGGAGCGTGGAACATTCAGTACTTC.

For this clone: Additional DNA sequences in this sample encode the identical CDR3. This chain connects TRBV7-3 to TRBJ2-5; 10 bases map to TRBD1. The CDR3 has 15 amino acids. After removal of 0 bases from V and 3 bases from J, the junction contained 1 base not matched to a gene. Per the germline V gene, CDR1 is SGHTA and CDR2 is FQGTGA. CDR3 amino acids: CASSLTGTGEETQYF. The CDR3 DNA reads as TGTGCCAGCAGCTTAACCGGGACAGGGGAAGAGACCCAGTACTTC.

The V gene is TRBV10-1, the J gene TRBJ2-5; D remains unclear. This CDR3 spans 15 amino acids. V was clipped by 0 bases and J by 4 bases, with 12 bases between them. Looked up from germline, CDR1 is WNHNN and CDR2 is SYGVQD (reference sequence). CDR3: CASSESREVLETQYF. The CDR3 DNA reads as TGCGCCAGCAGTGAGTCCCGCGAGGTCTTAGAGACCCAGTACTTC.

This rearrangement joins TRBV5-5 to TRBJ1-5, with D perhaps TRBD1 (6 bases). The CDR3 covers 15 residues. The V gene's germline CDR1 is SGHKS and CDR2 YYEKEE (reference sequence). The germline V and J ends were trimmed by 3 bases and 9 bases, with 19 bases remaining between them. DNA of the CDR3: TGTGCCAGCAGCTCCGACCCAGGGGCCCCGTTGCCCCAGCATTTT. The encoded protein is CASSSDPGAPLPQHF.

The rearrangement links TRBV6-5 to TRBJ2-5; 7 positions match TRBD2. This CDR3 is built from 11 residues. Germline V lookup: CDR1 MNHEY, CDR2 SVGAGI. The trim removed 7 bases at V and 9 bases at J, leaving 5 bases unmatched. The chain's CDR3 is CASTWGGAQYF. CDR3 DNA sequence: TGTGCCAGCACGTGGGGGGGGGCCCAGTACTTC.

This rearrangement joins TRBV28 to TRBJ1-5; D ambiguous. CDR3 length: 15 amino acids. V shed 5 bases and J shed 7 bases, with 18 bases lying between them. Per germline, CDR1 MDHEN and CDR2 SYDVKM. CDR3 sequence: CASSTGFEAGQPQHF. The DNA of the CDR3 is TGTGCCAGCAGTACCGGGTTCGAGGCCGGGCAGCCCCAGCATTTT.

The rearrangement joins TRBV7-2 to TRBJ2-5, with 7 bases aligning to TRBD2. The J call may be incorrect, as the DNA end agrees better with TRBJ2-7. This CDR3 region has 14 residues. Germline-derived CDR1 and CDR2 are SGHTA and FQGNSA. In DNA form, the CDR3 reads TGTGCCAGCAGCTTACGGACTAGCTCCTACGAGCAGTACTTC. It codes for CASSLRTSSYEQYF.

CDR3 in amino acids: CATSRGLAGGRNEQFF. The CDR3, as DNA: TGTGCCACCAGCAGAGGACTAGCGGGAGGGCGCAATGAGCAGTTCTTC. The J gene is TRBJ2-1, the V gene TRBV15, with 14 bases matching TRBD2. CDR3 length: 16 residues. Germline V gene lookup returns CDR1 LNHNV and CDR2 YYDKDF (reference sequence). Trimming removed 1 base from V and 6 bases from J; junction bases left unmatched: 2.

DNA of the CDR3: TGTGCCAGCAGCTCCCAGACAGGGAGGGACACCATATATTTT. Its translation: CASSSQTGRDTIYF. The J gene is TRBJ1-3, the V gene TRBV5-4, with TRBD1 identical over 7 bases. Germline CDR1 is SGHNT and CDR2 is YYREEE (reference sequence). The CDR3 spans 14 residues. The J segment lost 8 bases and the V segment lost 3 bases, leaving 8 bases of the junction unmatched.

This rearrangement joins TRBV19 to TRBJ2-6; D gene uncertain. Germline CDR1 reads LNHDA; CDR2 reads SQIVND (reference sequence). The V and J ends lost 6 bases and 0 bases respectively, with 15 bases between them. The CDR3 runs 17 residues. The CDR3 here is CASRPPGPPSGANVLTF. The CDR3 DNA reads as TGTGCCAGTAGGCCCCCAGGACCCCCCTCTGGGGCCAACGTCCTGACTTTC. The full variable domain, completed using reference TRBV19 and TRBJ2-6, is DGGITQSPKYLFRKEGQNVTLSCEQNLNHDAMYWYRQDPGQGLRLIYYSQIVNDFQKGDIAEGYSVSREKKESFPLTVTSAQKNPTAFYLCASRPPGPPSGANVLTFGAGSRLTVL.

V usage is TRBV4-1 and J usage is TRBJ1-4, with D unresolved. V lost 1 base, J lost 5 bases, and 17 bases lay in between. CDR3 length equals 17 residues. Per the germline V gene, CDR1 is MGHRA and CDR2 is YSYEKL. For the CDR3, the DNA is TGCGCCAGCAGCCAAGGTCCCCGCACACCACAAAATGAAAAACTGTTTTTT. Translated: CASSQGPRTPQNEKLFF.

The chain couples TRBV28 to TRBJ2-2; the match to TRBD2 covers 12 bases. CDR1 is MDHEN and CDR2 is SYDVKM in the germline V gene. The CDR3 extends over 16 amino acids. Unmatched junction bases numbered 3, after V lost 4 bases and J lost 3 bases. Here the CDR3 reads CASSSSGRAYTGELFF. The CDR3 region has the DNA TGTGCCAGCAGTTCTAGCGGGAGGGCGTACACCGGGGAGCTGTTTTTT.

The V gene is TRBV7-9, the J gene TRBJ2-7; TRBD1 aligns across 7 bases. This CDR3 is 13 amino acids long. Germline V gives CDR1 SEHNR, CDR2 FQNEAQ (reference sequence). V was clipped by 5 bases and J by 6 bases; unmatched bases: 7. CDR3 in amino acids: CASSPGRQGEQYF. The CDR3 DNA is TGTGCCAGCAGCCCCGGCCGACAGGGCGAGCAGTACTTC. The entire variable domain, with the rest obtained from reference TRBV7-9 and TRBJ2-7, is as follows: DTGVSQNPRHKITKRGQNVTFRCDPISEHNRLYWYRQTLGQGPEFLTYFQNEAQLEKSRLLSDRFSAERPKGSFSTLEIQRTEQGDSAMYLCASSPGRQGEQYFGPGTRLTVT.